The rows below give T cell receptor beta chains drawn from one sample of a study of cytotoxic CD8 clonotypes in ibrutinib-treated CLL. Profiling relied on immunoSEQ multiplex PCR, and the TCRdb table lists in-frame clones only, not all of them. The table records around 310,000 clones, 80% of them present only once. Sequencing used PBMCs, obtained before ibrutinib treatment. The receptor source for this set is a human donor with chronic lymphocytic leukemia. CDR3s include the opening cysteine and the closing phenylalanine or tryptophan. Each record gives: J gene, clone size, V gene, D gene, CDR3 protein, CDR3 DNA. D genes are given only for firm matches. Size is omitted from some rows. Given values are once, few, many or a class for expanded clones.

TRBJ1-1	few	TRBV7-8	-	CASSPSRVGTEAFF	TGTGCCAGCAGCCCTTCCAGGGTGGGCACTGAAGCTTTCTTT
TRBJ1-3	few	TRBV2	-	CASRAGRNSGNTIYF	TGTGCCAGCAGGGCGGGACGGAACTCTGGAAACACCATATATTTT
TRBJ2-7	-	TRBV2	-	CASFIRSGQHEQYF	TGTGCCAGCTTCATACGAAGTGGCCAACACGAGCAGTACTTC
TRBJ2-2	-	TRBV7-9	TRBD2	CASSSITGGTGELFF	TGTGCCAGCAGCTCAATCACGGGGGGTACCGGGGAGCTGTTTTTT
TRBJ2-3	-	TRBV19	TRBD2	CASSTSGIRDTQYF	TGTGCCAGTAGTACTAGCGGGATACGAGATACGCAGTATTTT
TRBJ1-2	once	TRBV7-8	TRBD1	CASSSPGGVLRQGDYTF	TGTGCCAGCAGCTCCCCAGGGGGGGTCTTAAGACAGGGAGACTACACCTTC
TRBJ1-5	once	TRBV9	-	CASSAFMVGQPQHF	TGTGCCAGCAGCGCCTTTATGGTCGGTCAGCCCCAGCATTTT
TRBJ2-3	-	TRBV7-2	-	CASSLDFDTQYF	TGTGCCAGCAGCTTGGACTTTGATACGCAGTATTTT
TRBJ2-1	-	TRBV30	TRBD2	CAWVGTSGFWNEQFF	TGTGCCTGGGTCGGGACTAGCGGGTTTTGGAATGAGCAGTTCTTC
TRBJ1-2	-	TRBV15	TRBD1	CATSRDPTGYGYTF	TGTGCCACCAGCAGAGACCCGACAGGGTATGGCTACACCTTC
TRBJ2-2	-	TRBV7-3	-	CASSLTSSAGELFF	TGTGCCAGCAGCTTAACGTCTTCGGCCGGGGAGCTGTTTTTT
TRBJ2-2	few	TRBV28	-	CASSFVGNTGELFF	TGTGCCAGCAGTTTTGTCGGGAACACCGGGGAGCTGTTTTTT
TRBJ2-7	-	TRBV30	-	CAWSAPGQSYEQYF	TGTGCCTGGAGTGCACCGGGACAATCCTACGAGCAGTACTTC
TRBJ1-1	-	TRBV27	-	CASSLSWEVMNTEAFF	TGTGCCAGCAGTTTATCTTGGGAAGTAATGAACACTGAAGCTTTCTTT
TRBJ1-3	-	TRBV27	-	CASRPDRGSGNTIYF	TGTGCCAGCAGACCCGACCGCGGCTCTGGAAACACCATATATTTT
TRBJ2-1	-	TRBV7-2	TRBD2	CASEAGPSPPNEQFF	TGTGCCAGCGAAGCGGGACCGTCACCTCCCAATGAGCAGTTCTTC
TRBJ1-4	once	TRBV5-1	-	CASSVPGNEKLFF	TGCGCCAGCAGCGTCCCGGGGAACGAAAAACTGTTTTTT
TRBJ2-2	-	TRBV4-2	-	CASSQDPGTRRTGELFF	TGTGCCAGCAGCCAAGATCCCGGGACCCGACGCACCGGGGAGCTGTTTTTT
TRBJ1-3	-	TRBV30	-	CAWSVRGTSGNTIYF	TGTGCCTGGAGTGTACGGGGTACTTCTGGAAACACCATATATTTT
TRBJ2-5	-	TRBV7-7	TRBD1	CASSPGTGVETQYF	TGTGCTAGCAGCCCCGGGACAGGGGTGGAGACCCAGTACTTC
TRBJ2-7	-	TRBV2	TRBD2	CASSPGLAGTYEQYF	TGTGCCAGCTCTCCGGGACTAGCGGGAACCTACGAGCAGTACTTC
TRBJ1-1	few	TRBV6-5	-	CASSYRVDTEAFF	TGTGCCAGCAGTTACAGGGTGGACACTGAAGCTTTCTTT
TRBJ1-1	few	TRBV7-6	-	CASSPTTGWDTEAFF	TGTGCCAGCAGCCCGACGACAGGTTGGGACACTGAAGCTTTCTTT
TRBJ2-2	-	TRBV30	-	CAWTRTENTGELFF	TGTGCCTGGACTAGGACAGAGAACACCGGGGAGCTGTTTTTT
TRBJ2-1	-	TRBV5-4	-	CASSSGNEQFF	TGTGCCAGCAGTTCAGGTAATGAGCAGTTCTTC
TRBJ2-7	-	TRBV18	TRBD2	CASSPPGLSGTYEQYF	TGTGCCAGCTCACCACCGGGTTTGAGCGGGACTTACGAGCAGTACTTC
TRBJ2-5	-	TRBV14	TRBD2	CASSHGTSSQETQYF	TGTGCCAGCAGCCATGGGACTAGCTCTCAAGAGACCCAGTACTTC
TRBJ2-3	-	TRBV2	-	CASSAFTDTQYF	TGTGCCAGCAGTGCCTTTACAGATACGCAGTATTTT
TRBJ2-3	-	TRBV7-6	-	CASSLGPGGDTQYF	TGTGCCAGCAGCTTAGGACCTGGGGGGGATACGCAGTATTTT
TRBJ2-1	-	TRBV2	TRBD2	CASSPGLASGEQFF	TGTGCCAGCAGTCCGGGACTAGCGTCCGGGGAGCAGTTCTTC
TRBJ1-3	-	TRBV5-5	-	CASSLVRNTIYF	TGTGCCAGCAGCTTGGTCAGAAACACCATATATTTT
TRBJ1-2	-	TRBV28	-	CASSFRSDYGYTF	TGTGCCAGCAGTTTCCGATCCGACTATGGCTACACCTTC
TRBJ2-1	-	TRBV27	-	CASSPGNNEQFF	TGTGCCAGCAGTCCAGGGAATAATGAGCAGTTCTTC